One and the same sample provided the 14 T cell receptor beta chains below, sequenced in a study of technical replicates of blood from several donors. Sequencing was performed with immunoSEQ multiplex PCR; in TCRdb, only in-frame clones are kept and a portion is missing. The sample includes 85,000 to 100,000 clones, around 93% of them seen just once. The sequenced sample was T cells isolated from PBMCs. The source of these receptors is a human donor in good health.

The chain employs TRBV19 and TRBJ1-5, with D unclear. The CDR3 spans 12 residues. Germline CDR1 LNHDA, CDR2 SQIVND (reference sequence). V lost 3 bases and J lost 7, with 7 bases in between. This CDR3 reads CASSISRQPQHF. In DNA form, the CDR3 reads TGTGCCAGTAGTATCTCGCGACAGCCCCAGCATTTT.

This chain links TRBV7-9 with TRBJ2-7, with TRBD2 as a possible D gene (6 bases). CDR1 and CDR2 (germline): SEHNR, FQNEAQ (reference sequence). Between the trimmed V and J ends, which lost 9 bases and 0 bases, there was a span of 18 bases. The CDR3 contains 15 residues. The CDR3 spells CARLPGGKSSYEQYF. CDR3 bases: TGTGCCAGACTTCCCGGCGGGAAAAGCTCCTACGAGCAGTACTTC.

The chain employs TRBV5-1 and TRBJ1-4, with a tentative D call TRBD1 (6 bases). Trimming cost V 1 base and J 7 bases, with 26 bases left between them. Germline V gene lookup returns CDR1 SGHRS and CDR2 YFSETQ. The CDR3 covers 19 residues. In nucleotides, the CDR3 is TGCGCCAGCAGCTTGTACCCCCCGGGACACACGGGAGGAATTGAAAAACTGTTTTTT. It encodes CASSLYPPGHTGGIEKLFF.

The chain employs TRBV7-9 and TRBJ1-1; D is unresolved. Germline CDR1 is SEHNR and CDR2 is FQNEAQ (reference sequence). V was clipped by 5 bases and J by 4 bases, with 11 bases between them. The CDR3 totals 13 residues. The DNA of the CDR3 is TGTGCCAGCAGCGAGCGACCGGTCACTGAAGCTTTCTTT. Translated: CASSERPVTEAFF. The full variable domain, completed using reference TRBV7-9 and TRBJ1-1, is DTGVSQNPRHKITKRGQNVTFRCDPISEHNRLYWYRQTLGQGPEFLTYFQNEAQLEKSRLLSDRFSAERPKGSFSTLEIQRTEQGDSAMYLCASSERPVTEAFFGQGTRLTVV.

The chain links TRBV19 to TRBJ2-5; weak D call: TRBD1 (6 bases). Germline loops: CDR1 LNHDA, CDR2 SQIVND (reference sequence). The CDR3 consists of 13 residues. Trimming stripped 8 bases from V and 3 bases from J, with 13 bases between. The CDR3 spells CASAPRTEETQYF. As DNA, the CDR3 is TGTGCCAGTGCCCCCCGGACAGAAGAGACCCAGTACTTC.

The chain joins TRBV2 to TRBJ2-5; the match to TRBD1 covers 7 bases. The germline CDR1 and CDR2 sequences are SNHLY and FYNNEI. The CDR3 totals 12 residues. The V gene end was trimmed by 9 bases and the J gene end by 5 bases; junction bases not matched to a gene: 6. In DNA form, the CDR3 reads TGTGCCAGAACAGGGGACGGCGAGACCCAGTACTTC. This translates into CARTGDGETQYF.

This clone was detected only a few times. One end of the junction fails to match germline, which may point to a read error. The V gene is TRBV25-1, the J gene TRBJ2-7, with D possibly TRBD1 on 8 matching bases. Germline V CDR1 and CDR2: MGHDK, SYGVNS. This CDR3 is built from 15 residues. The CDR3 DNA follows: TGTGCCAGCAGTGCGACAGGGGAGGGGTTCTACGGGCAGTACTTC. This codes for CASSATGEGFYGQYF.

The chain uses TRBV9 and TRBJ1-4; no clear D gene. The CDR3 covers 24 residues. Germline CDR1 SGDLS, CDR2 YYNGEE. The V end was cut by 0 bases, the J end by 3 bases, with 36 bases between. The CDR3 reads CASSVERLEGAPSLDKKSNEKLFF. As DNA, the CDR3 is TGTGCCAGCAGCGTAGAACGATTGGAGGGAGCCCCCTCGCTTGACAAGAAATCTAATGAAAAACTGTTTTTT.

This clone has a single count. The CDR3: CASSLGSPYEQYF. Written as DNA, the CDR3 is TGCGCCAGCAGCTTGGGCAGTCCCTACGAGCAGTACTTC. V gene TRBV5-1 combines with J gene TRBJ2-7; D is ambiguous. Germline V gives CDR1 SGHRS, CDR2 YFSETQ. V lost 0 bases, J lost 2 bases, and 6 bases lay in between. This CDR3 comprises 13 residues.

The CDR3 sequence: CASSYLATGGPETQYF. The CDR3 bases are TGTGCCAGCAGTTATCTTGCGACGGGGGGCCCAGAGACCCAGTACTTC. The rearrangement links TRBV6-6 to TRBJ2-5; possibly TRBD2 for D (7 bases). CDR3 length: 16 amino acids. V was clipped by 3 bases and J by 4 bases, with 18 bases between them. Germline CDR1 MNHNY, CDR2 SVGAGI (reference sequence).

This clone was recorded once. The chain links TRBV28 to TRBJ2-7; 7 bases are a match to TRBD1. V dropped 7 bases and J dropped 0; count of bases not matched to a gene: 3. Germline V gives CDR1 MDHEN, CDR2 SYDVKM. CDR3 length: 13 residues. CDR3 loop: CASTGQPSYEQYF. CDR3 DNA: TGTGCCAGCACGGGACAGCCCTCCTACGAGCAGTACTTC.

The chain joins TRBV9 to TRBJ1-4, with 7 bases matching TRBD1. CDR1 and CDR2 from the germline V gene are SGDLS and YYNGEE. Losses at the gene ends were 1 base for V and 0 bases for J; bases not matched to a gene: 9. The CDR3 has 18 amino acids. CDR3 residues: CASSVTGQPRATNEKLFF. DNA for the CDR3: TGTGCCAGCAGCGTAACGGGACAGCCCCGTGCAACTAATGAAAAACTGTTTTTT.

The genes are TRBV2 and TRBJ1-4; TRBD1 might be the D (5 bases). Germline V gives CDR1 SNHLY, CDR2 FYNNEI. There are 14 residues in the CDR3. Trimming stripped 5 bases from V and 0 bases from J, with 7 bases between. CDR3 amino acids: CASSLRATNEKLFF. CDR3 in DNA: TGTGCCAGCAGTCTCAGGGCAACTAATGAAAAACTGTTTTTT.

This CDR3 reads CASSQSSGGYLDTQYF. DNA for the CDR3: TGTGCCAGCAGCCAATCAAGCGGGGGGTATTTAGATACGCAGTATTTT. The gene calls are TRBV4-2 and TRBJ2-3; 9 bases line up with TRBD2. Looked up from germline, CDR1 is LGHNA and CDR2 is YNFKEQ. The CDR3 sequence is 16 residues long. V was clipped by 2 bases and J by 5 bases; unmatched bases: 8.